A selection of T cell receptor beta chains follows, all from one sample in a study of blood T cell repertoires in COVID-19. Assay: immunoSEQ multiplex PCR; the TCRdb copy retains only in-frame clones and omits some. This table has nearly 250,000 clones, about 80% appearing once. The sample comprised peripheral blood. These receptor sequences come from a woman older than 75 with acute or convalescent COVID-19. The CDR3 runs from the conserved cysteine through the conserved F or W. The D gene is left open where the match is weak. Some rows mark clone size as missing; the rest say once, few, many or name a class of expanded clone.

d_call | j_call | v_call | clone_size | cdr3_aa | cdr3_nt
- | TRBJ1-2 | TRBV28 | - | CASRSGVRGYTF | TGTGCCAGCAGGTCAGGGGTGCGGGGCTACACCTTC
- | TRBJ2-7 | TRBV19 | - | CASTDGREQYF | TGTGCCAGTACTGATGGGAGGGAGCAGTACTTC
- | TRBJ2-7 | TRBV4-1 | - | CASSQVERLSYEQYF | TGCGCCAGCAGCCAAGTAGAGCGTCTGTCCTACGAGCAGTACTTC
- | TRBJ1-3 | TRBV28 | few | CASSFLNSGNTIYF | TGTGCCAGCAGTTTCTTAAACTCTGGAAACACCATATATTTT
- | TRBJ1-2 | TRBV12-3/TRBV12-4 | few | CASVSGEHYGYTF | TGTGCCAGCGTCTCGGGGGAGCACTATGGCTACACCTTC
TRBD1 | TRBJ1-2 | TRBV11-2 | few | CASSLSTGGSYGYTF | TGTGCCAGCAGCTTATCGACAGGGGGAAGCTATGGCTACACCTTC
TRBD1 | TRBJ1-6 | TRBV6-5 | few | CASRGQGYNSPLHF | TGTGCCAGCAGGGGACAGGGATATAATTCACCCCTCCACTTT
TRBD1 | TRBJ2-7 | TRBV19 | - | CASSMGGQGSSYEQYF | TGTGCCAGTAGTATGGGGGGACAGGGAAGCTCCTACGAGCAGTACTTC
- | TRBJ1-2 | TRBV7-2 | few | CASSFRTREDGYTF | TGTGCCAGCAGCTTCCGGACGAGGGAGGATGGCTACACCTTC
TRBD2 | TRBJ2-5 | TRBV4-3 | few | CASSLTSREGETQYF | TGCGCCAGCAGCTTGACTAGCCGGGAAGGAGAGACCCAGTACTTC
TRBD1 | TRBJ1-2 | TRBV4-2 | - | CASRQRQGMNYGYTF | TGTGCCAGCAGACAGAGACAGGGAATGAACTATGGCTACACCTTC
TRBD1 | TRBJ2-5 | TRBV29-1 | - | CSVTGTGGAETQYF | TGCAGCGTAACCGGGACAGGGGGCGCGGAGACCCAGTACTTC
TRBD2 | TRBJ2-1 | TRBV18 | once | CASSPTSGTSYNEQFF | TGTGCCAGCTCACCGACTAGCGGGACCTCCTACAATGAGCAGTTCTTC
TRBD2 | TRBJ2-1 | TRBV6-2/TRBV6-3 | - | CASSYFGTSGRAAQFF | TGTGCCAGCAGTTACTTCGGGACTAGCGGGAGGGCTGCGCAGTTCTTC
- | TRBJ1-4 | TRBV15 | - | CATSIDSYNEKLFF | TGTGCCACCAGCATTGACAGCTATAATGAAAAACTGTTTTTT
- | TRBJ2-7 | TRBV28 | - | CASSLLRAREQYF | TGTGCCAGCAGTTTATTGCGGGCTCGCGAGCAGTACTTC
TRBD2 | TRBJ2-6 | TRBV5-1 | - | CASQSGGKAGANVLTF | TGCGCCAGCCAAAGCGGGGGAAAGGCTGGGGCCAACGTCCTGACTTTC
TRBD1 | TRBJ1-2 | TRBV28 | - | CASSSSGGAYGYTF | TGTGCCAGCAGTTCATCAGGGGGCGCCTATGGCTACACCTTC
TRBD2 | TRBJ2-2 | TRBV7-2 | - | CASRKGLAGSGELFF | TGTGCCAGCAGAAAAGGGCTAGCGGGGTCCGGGGAGCTGTTTTTT
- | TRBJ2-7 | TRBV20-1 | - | CSATDYYEQYF | TGCAGTGCTACGGACTACTACGAGCAGTACTTC
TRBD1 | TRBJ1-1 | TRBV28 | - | CASSTHRGTEAFF | TGTGCCAGCAGTACTCACAGGGGCACTGAAGCTTTCTTT
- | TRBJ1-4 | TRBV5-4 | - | CASSRRGANEKLFF | TGTGCCAGCAGCCGCCGGGGGGCGAATGAAAAACTGTTTTTT
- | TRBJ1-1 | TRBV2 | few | CASSAERGGTEAFF | TGTGCCAGCAGTGCCGAGAGGGGGGGGACTGAAGCTTTCTTT
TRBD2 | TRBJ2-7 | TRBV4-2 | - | CASSQAPGGYEQYF | TGTGCCAGCAGCCAAGCCCCGGGAGGCTACGAGCAGTACTTC
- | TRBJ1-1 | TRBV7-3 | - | CASSLTRNTEAFF | TGTGCCAGCAGCTTAACCAGGAACACTGAAGCTTTCTTT
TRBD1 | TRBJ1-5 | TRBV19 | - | CASSDTGGHNQPQHF | TGTGCCAGTAGTGACACAGGGGGCCACAATCAGCCCCAGCATTTT
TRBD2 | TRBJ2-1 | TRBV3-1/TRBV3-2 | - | CASSSGGGGYNEQFF | TGTGCCAGCAGCTCGGGGGGAGGCGGCTACAATGAGCAGTTCTTC
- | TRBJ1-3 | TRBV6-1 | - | CASSEAYNSGNTIYF | TGTGCCAGCAGTGAAGCTTACAACTCTGGAAACACCATATATTTT
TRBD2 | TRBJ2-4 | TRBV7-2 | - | CASSSYRTSGAKNIQYF | TGTGCCAGCAGCTCCTACAGGACTAGCGGAGCCAAAAACATTCAGTACTTC
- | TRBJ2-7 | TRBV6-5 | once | CASRPRGYEQYF | TGTGCCAGCAGGCCGCGGGGCTACGAGCAGTACTTC
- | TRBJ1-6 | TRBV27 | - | CASSYRTDYNSPLHF | TGTGCCAGCAGTTATCGGACAGACTATAATTCACCCCTCCACTTT
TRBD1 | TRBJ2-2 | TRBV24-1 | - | CATSDRDRGRSTGELFF | TGTGCCACCAGTGATAGAGACAGGGGCCGAAGCACCGGGGAGCTGTTTTTT
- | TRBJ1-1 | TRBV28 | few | CASSLASPTEAFF | TGTGCCAGCAGTTTAGCGAGTCCCACTGAAGCTTTCTTT
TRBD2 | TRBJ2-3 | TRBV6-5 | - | CASSVTSGPWDTQYF | TGTGCCAGCAGCGTGACTAGCGGACCTTGGGATACGCAGTATTTT
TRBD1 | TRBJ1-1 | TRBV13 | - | CASSSRTGKYMRTEAFF | TGTGCCAGCAGCTCCCGGACAGGAAAGTACATGCGGACTGAAGCTTTCTTT
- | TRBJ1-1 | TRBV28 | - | CASKDTSFLGTEAFF | TGTGCCAGCAAGGACACCTCTTTTTTGGGTACTGAAGCTTTCTTT
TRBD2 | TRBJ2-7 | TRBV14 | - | CASSQPRREGFRIRQYF | TGTGCCAGCAGCCAACCCAGACGGGAGGGCTTCAGGATACGGCAGTACTTC
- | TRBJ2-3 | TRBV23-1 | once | CASSRRDTDTQYF | TGCGCCAGCAGCCGACGGGATACAGATACGCAGTATTTT
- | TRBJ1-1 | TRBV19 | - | CASSTGRTEAFF | TGTGCCAGTAGTACGGGGAGAACTGAAGCTTTCTTT
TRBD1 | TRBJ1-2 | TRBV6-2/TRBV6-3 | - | CASSYPTGGDYGYTF | TGTGCCAGCAGTTACCCGACAGGGGGAGACTATGGCTACACCTTC
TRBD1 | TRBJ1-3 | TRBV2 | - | CASSLRQGPYTIYF | TGTGCCAGCAGCCTTAGACAGGGGCCATACACCATATATTTT
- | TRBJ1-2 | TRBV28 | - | CASSKANRVDYGYTF | TGTGCCAGCAGTAAAGCTAACAGGGTGGACTATGGCTACACCTTC
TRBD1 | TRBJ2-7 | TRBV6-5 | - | CASSRGTGGSYEQYF | TGTGCCAGCAGTCGGGGGACAGGGGGCTCCTACGAGCAGTACTTC
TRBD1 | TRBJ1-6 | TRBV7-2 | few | CASSLVTGESPLHF | TGTGCCAGCAGCTTGGTGACAGGGGAATCACCCCTCCACTTT
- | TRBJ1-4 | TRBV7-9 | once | CASSFGGAMDEKLFF | TGTGCCAGCAGTTTCGGAGGGGCGATGGATGAAAAACTGTTTTTT
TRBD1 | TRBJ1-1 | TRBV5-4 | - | CASSEGQGRDKAFF | TGTGCCAGCAGCGAGGGACAGGGGAGGGATAAGGCTTTCTTT
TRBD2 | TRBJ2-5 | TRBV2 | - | CASSEGTSGNRGTQYF | TGTGCCAGCAGTGAAGGGACTAGCGGGAATCGAGGGACCCAGTACTTC
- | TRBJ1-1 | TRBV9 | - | CASSVLGRGCF | TGTGCCAGCAGCGTATTAGGGAGGGGGTGCTTT
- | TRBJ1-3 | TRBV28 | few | CASSLMGGRDTIYF | TGTGCCAGCAGTTTAATGGGGGGGAGGGACACCATATATTTT
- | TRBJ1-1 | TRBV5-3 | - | CARSFQGNTEAFF | TGTGCCAGAAGCTTTCAGGGGAACACTGAAGCTTTCTTT
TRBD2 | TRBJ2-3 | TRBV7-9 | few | CASTLGGADTQYF | TGTGCCAGCACCCTCGGGGGGGCAGATACGCAGTATTTT
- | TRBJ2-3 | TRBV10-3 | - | CAISNGLSTDTQYF | TGTGCCATCAGTAACGGACTAAGCACAGATACGCAGTATTTT
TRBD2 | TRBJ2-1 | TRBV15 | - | CATSRGLAGGGNEQFF | TGTGCCACCAGCAGGGGACTAGCGGGAGGGGGCAATGAGCAGTTCTTC